What follows is one T cell receptor beta chain and its context. What it recognizes is unknown. This CDR3 is built from 15 residues. V lost 6 bases and J lost 5; bases outside the gene matches: 9. The entry originates in a study of blood T cells in healthy people across ages. Study-wide findings and caveats: PBMCs that were unsorted prevented a conclusive naive versus antigen-experienced comparison. Naive T cell percentage by flow cytometry tracked strongly with beta diversity. The fall in TCR beta diversity per million T cells was roughly linear with age.

A second PCR, run for roughly 7 to 12 cycles, used a sample-barcoded 5' primer plus a J-beta primer mix. TCRdb re-called the 5' RACE reads with MiXCR, one entry per CDR3 protein. The sample carries 650,000 to 1,000,000 distinct CDR3 sequences, 35% to 40% recorded once. Material for sequencing was blood. The TCR comes from a man younger than 35 in good health. The chain employs TRBV12-3 or TRBV12-4 and TRBJ1-1; 10 bases match TRBD1. This CDR3 reads CASSEPTGGRTEAFF. CDR3 nucleotides: TGTGCCAGCAGCGAACCGACAGGGGGCCGGACTGAAGCTTTCTTT.